The rows below give T cell receptor beta chains drawn from one sample of a study of metastatic and nonmetastatic thyroid tumors. TCRdb re-called the PCR reads with MiXCR. The table shows some 14,000 clones, with roughly 33% occurring only once. Sequencing input: tumor tissue. These receptors were taken from a female donor with papillary thyroid cancer or a benign thyroid nodule (not recorded which). Some clones in this sample may be carry-over from other donors' samples. Each CDR3 is given with its conserved first and last residue. A D gene is named only where the DNA matches it firmly. Clone size is shown for a subset of rows, as once, few, many or a class of expanded clone.

d_gene: -; abundance: once; v_gene: TRBV20-1; j_gene: TRBJ1-2; len: 12; CDR3aa: CSAWTANYGYTF; CDR3nt: TGCAGTGCTTGGACAGCTAACTATGGCTACACCTTC
d_gene: -; abundance: -; v_gene: TRBV28; j_gene: TRBJ2-6; len: 17; CDR3aa: CASSLSRRGSGANVLTF; CDR3nt: TGTGCCAGCAGTTTATCAAGGAGGGGAAGTGGGGCCAACGTCCTGACTTTC
d_gene: -; abundance: many; v_gene: TRBV28; j_gene: TRBJ1-2; len: 15; CDR3aa: CASRPGSTSNYGYTF; CDR3nt: TGTGCCAGCAGACCCGGCTCTACCTCTAACTATGGCTACACCTTC
d_gene: TRBD1; abundance: few; v_gene: TRBV6-1; j_gene: TRBJ1-6; len: 14; CDR3aa: CVSNMGQYNSPLHF; CDR3nt: TGTGTCAGCAATATGGGACAGTATAATTCACCCCTCCACTTT
d_gene: -; abundance: many; v_gene: TRBV25-1; j_gene: TRBJ2-5; len: 12; CDR3aa: CASSDRRETQYF; CDR3nt: TGTGCCAGCAGTGACCGCCGGGAGACCCAGTACTTC
d_gene: -; abundance: many; v_gene: TRBV5-1; j_gene: TRBJ2-3; len: 13; CDR3aa: CASSSYVLDTQYF; CDR3nt: TGCGCCAGCAGCTCGTATGTCCTGGATACGCAGTATTTT
d_gene: TRBD1; abundance: -; v_gene: TRBV7-3; j_gene: TRBJ1-2; len: 13; CDR3aa: CASSKGQGDGYTF; CDR3nt: TGTGCCAGCAGCAAGGGACAGGGAGATGGCTACACCTTC
d_gene: -; abundance: large; v_gene: TRBV30; j_gene: TRBJ2-7; len: 14; CDR3aa: CAWSVSGTAYEQYF; CDR3nt: TGTGCCTGGAGTGTCTCCGGGACGGCCTACGAGCAGTACTTC
d_gene: TRBD1; abundance: -; v_gene: TRBV7-9; j_gene: TRBJ1-2; len: 14; CDR3aa: CASSLIGGGYGYTF; CDR3nt: TGTGCCAGCAGCCTGATAGGGGGCGGCTATGGCTACACCTTC
d_gene: TRBD1; abundance: -; v_gene: TRBV30; j_gene: TRBJ1-6; len: 14; CDR3aa: CAWSTGQDNSPLHF; CDR3nt: TGTGCCTGGAGTACGGGACAGGATAATTCACCCCTCCACTTT
d_gene: TRBD2; abundance: many; v_gene: TRBV12-3/TRBV12-4; j_gene: TRBJ2-1; len: 15; CDR3aa: CASSFELAGVGEQFF; CDR3nt: TGTGCCAGCAGTTTTGAACTAGCGGGAGTGGGTGAGCAGTTCTTC
d_gene: TRBD1; abundance: many; v_gene: TRBV24-1; j_gene: TRBJ1-5; len: 16; CDR3aa: CATSDSGTGHNQPQHF; CDR3nt: TGTGCCACCAGTGATTCCGGGACAGGGCACAATCAGCCCCAGCATTTT
d_gene: TRBD1; abundance: many; v_gene: TRBV6-1; j_gene: TRBJ2-1; len: 16; CDR3aa: CASSPPSGTGVNEQFF; CDR3nt: TGTGCCAGCAGTCCCCCCTCGGGGACAGGGGTAAATGAGCAGTTCTTC
d_gene: -; abundance: many; v_gene: TRBV6-4; j_gene: TRBJ2-2; len: 16; CDR3aa: CASSDSPSSNTGELFF; CDR3nt: TGTGCCAGCAGTGACTCCCCCAGCTCGAACACCGGGGAGCTGTTTTTT
d_gene: TRBD1; abundance: many; v_gene: TRBV24-1; j_gene: TRBJ1-1; len: 13; CDR3aa: CATSDRQGTEAFF; CDR3nt: TGTGCCACCAGTGACCGACAGGGCACTGAAGCTTTCTTT
d_gene: -; abundance: many; v_gene: TRBV4-2; j_gene: TRBJ1-1; len: 15; CDR3aa: CASSPLEGMNTEAFF; CDR3nt: TGTGCCAGCAGCCCCCTTGAGGGAATGAACACTGAAGCTTTCTTT
d_gene: TRBD1; abundance: -; v_gene: TRBV28; j_gene: TRBJ1-4; len: 14; CDR3aa: CASSLPAGGEKLFF; CDR3nt: TGTGCCAGCAGTCTGCCGGCAGGGGGAGAAAAACTGTTTTTT
d_gene: -; abundance: -; v_gene: TRBV11-2; j_gene: TRBJ2-7; len: 17; CDR3aa: CASSPFGWLGAGYEQYF; CDR3nt: TGTGCCAGCAGCCCTTTCGGGTGGTTAGGAGCAGGGTACGAGCAGTACTTC
d_gene: -; abundance: few; v_gene: TRBV6-1; j_gene: TRBJ2-5; len: 14; CDR3aa: CASDPLTAQETQYF; CDR3nt: TGTGCCAGCGACCCTTTGACAGCCCAAGAGACCCAGTACTTC
d_gene: TRBD2; abundance: -; v_gene: TRBV7-8; j_gene: TRBJ2-3; len: 15; CDR3aa: CASSLAGGSTDTQYF; CDR3nt: TGTGCCAGCAGCCTAGCGGGGGGTAGCACAGATACGCAGTATTTT
d_gene: -; abundance: many; v_gene: TRBV20-1; j_gene: TRBJ2-5; len: 15; CDR3aa: CSARDLRQAQETQYF; CDR3nt: TGCAGTGCTAGAGATCTTCGACAGGCCCAAGAGACCCAGTACTTC
d_gene: -; abundance: medium-sized; v_gene: TRBV27; j_gene: TRBJ2-7; len: 14; CDR3aa: CASSRDGGRLEQYF; CDR3nt: TGTGCCAGCAGCAGGGACGGGGGAAGGCTCGAGCAGTACTTC
d_gene: -; abundance: many; v_gene: TRBV29-1; j_gene: TRBJ1-3; len: 15; CDR3aa: CSVYFVRDSGNTIYF; CDR3nt: TGCAGCGTTTACTTCGTAAGAGACTCTGGAAACACCATATATTTT
d_gene: TRBD2; abundance: -; v_gene: TRBV28; j_gene: TRBJ2-7; len: 21; CDR3aa: CASSLFWTSESSRHSSYEQYF; CDR3nt: TGTGCCAGCAGTTTATTTTGGACTAGTGAATCCAGCCGCCACTCTTCCTACGAGCAGTACTTC
d_gene: -; abundance: -; v_gene: TRBV20-1; j_gene: TRBJ2-2; len: 15; CDR3aa: CSARVAPLGTGELFF; CDR3nt: TGCAGTGCTAGAGTAGCGCCTCTTGGCACCGGGGAGCTGTTTTTT
d_gene: TRBD2; abundance: many; v_gene: TRBV7-2; j_gene: TRBJ2-5; len: 19; CDR3aa: CASSLALASGAPSQETQYF; CDR3nt: TGTGCCAGCAGCTTAGCGCTGGCTAGCGGAGCGCCAAGCCAAGAGACCCAGTACTTC
d_gene: -; abundance: medium-sized; v_gene: TRBV5-1; j_gene: TRBJ2-7; len: 15; CDR3aa: CASSSPGLGVYEQYF; CDR3nt: TGCGCCAGCAGCTCTCCGGGACTCGGGGTATACGAGCAGTACTTC
d_gene: -; abundance: -; v_gene: TRBV19; j_gene: TRBJ2-2; len: 14; CDR3aa: CASNQGLNTGELFF; CDR3nt: TGTGCCAGTAATCAGGGATTGAACACCGGGGAGCTGTTTTTT
d_gene: -; abundance: -; v_gene: TRBV5-1; j_gene: TRBJ2-3; len: 18; CDR3aa: CASSFAPLLGSSTDTQYF; CDR3nt: TGCGCCAGCAGCTTTGCCCCCTTACTAGGGTCTAGCACAGATACGCAGTATTTT
d_gene: -; abundance: -; v_gene: TRBV30; j_gene: TRBJ1-2; len: 14; CDR3aa: CAWIHRADNYGYTF; CDR3nt: TGTGCCTGGATTCACAGGGCCGATAACTATGGCTACACCTTC